Given below is one TCR beta chain in context. Antigen: not known. The data originate from a study of OX40 agonist ivuxolimab in advanced cancers. Broader study findings: Circulating CD4+ and CD8+ T cells showed clonal expansion by week 6 at 0.1 to 3.0 mg/kg. There were, on average, more expanded clones in CD8+ T cells than in CD4+.

Sampling times: baseline, cycle 4 day 1, cycle 7 day 1. The method was immunoSEQ multiplex PCR; TCRdb's version includes in-frame clones alone and lacks a portion of them. The table lists some 120,000 clones, 85% to 95% of them singletons. V lost 7 bases and J lost 1, with 16 bases in between. CDR1 and CDR2 from the germline V gene are LNHDA and SQIVND (reference sequence). This CDR3 region has 16 residues. Sample: CD4+ or CD8+ T cells sorted from blood, taken in a trial of the OX40 agonist ivuxolimab. The chain couples TRBV19 to TRBJ2-2; D unresolved. This sequence originates from an adult with an advanced solid tumor such as melanoma, head and neck, liver or kidney cancer. In DNA form, the CDR3 reads TGTGCCAGTAATGAATACTACCCACAGAACACCGGGGAGCTGTTTTTT. Translating it yields CASNEYYPQNTGELFF.